This record covers a single T cell receptor (beta chain). This entry comes from a study of blood T cells in healthy people across ages. The second PCR ran roughly 7 to 12 cycles with a sample-barcoded 5' primer and J-beta primers. Each cDNA was tagged by a template-switch adaptor containing 12 random nucleotides. One entry per CDR3 protein, called by TCRdb with MiXCR from the 5' RACE reads. The data hold fewer than 1,000,000 distinct CDR3 sequences, with roughly 44% observed a single time. Germline V gene sequence: CDR1 DFQATT, CDR2 SNEGSKA (reference sequence). Trimming cost V 1 base and J 6 bases, with 10 bases left between them. The CDR3 extends over 13 amino acids.

The sequence derives from a man aged 55 to 69 in good health. The sequenced material came from blood. The V and J genes are TRBV20-1 and TRBJ2-4; D not certain. CDR3 nucleotide sequence: TGCAGTGCTAGAGTTGGGTCTGGAAACATTCAGTACTTC. Translating it yields CSARVGSGNIQYF.